A selection of T cell receptor beta chains follows, all from one sample in a study of T cells in Graves' hyperthyroidism and ophthalmopathy. Each CDR3 protein is one row after TCRdb ran MiXCR on the multiplex PCR reads. Here the sample spans hundreds of thousands of distinct CDR3 sequences, 18% being singletons. Sequencing was carried out using blood. The receptors here all came from a woman aged 50 to 60 with Graves' hyperthyroidism that later progressed to Graves' ophthalmopathy. Both conserved end residues are part of each CDR3. Each record gives: J gene, clone size, V gene, D gene, CDR3 protein, CDR3 DNA. A D gene is named only where the DNA matches it firmly. Expanded clones get a size class; other rows say once, few or many, or leave the size out.

J gene: TRBJ2-7; clone size: few; V gene: TRBV20-1; D gene: .; CDR3 protein: CSADGRRGSSYEQYF; CDR3 DNA: TGCAGTGCCGACGGTCGGCGGGGTTCCTCCTACGAGCAGTACTTC
J gene: TRBJ1-2; clone size: .; V gene: TRBV14; D gene: .; CDR3 protein: CASSHDPLRQIHYGYTF; CDR3 DNA: TGTGCCAGCAGCCACGACCCACTTCGACAGATCCACTATGGCTACACCTTC
J gene: TRBJ1-1; clone size: many; V gene: TRBV3-1; D gene: .; CDR3 protein: CASSPGLTGATEAFF; CDR3 DNA: TGTGCCAGCAGCCCCGGTCTCACGGGGGCAACTGAAGCTTTCTTT
J gene: TRBJ2-2; clone size: .; V gene: TRBV29-1; D gene: .; CDR3 protein: CSAERGANTGELFF; CDR3 DNA: TGCAGCGCAGAAAGGGGGGCGAACACCGGGGAGCTGTTTTTT
J gene: TRBJ2-3; clone size: few; V gene: TRBV20-1; D gene: .; CDR3 protein: CSASGGRTDTQYF; CDR3 DNA: TGCAGTGCTAGCGGGGGCCGCACAGATACGCAGTATTTT
J gene: TRBJ2-7; clone size: many; V gene: TRBV6-1; D gene: .; CDR3 protein: CASSEQLGQGYEQYF; CDR3 DNA: TGTGCCAGCAGTGAACAGCTCGGCCAGGGCTACGAGCAGTACTTC
J gene: TRBJ2-5; clone size: many; V gene: TRBV30; D gene: .; CDR3 protein: CAWSSSRETQYF; CDR3 DNA: TGTGCCTGGAGCAGTAGCAGAGAGACCCAGTACTTC
J gene: TRBJ2-5; clone size: many; V gene: TRBV6-1; D gene: .; CDR3 protein: CASSQGPTPETQYF; CDR3 DNA: TGTGCCAGCAGCCAGGGGCCGACCCCAGAGACCCAGTACTTC
J gene: TRBJ2-1; clone size: many; V gene: TRBV27; D gene: .; CDR3 protein: CASSLRGWDEQFF; CDR3 DNA: TGTGCCAGCAGTTTAAGGGGGTGGGATGAGCAGTTCTTC
J gene: TRBJ1-5; clone size: many; V gene: TRBV20-1; D gene: TRBD1; CDR3 protein: CSALVQDRAVSNQPQHF; CDR3 DNA: TGCAGTGCCCTGGTGCAGGACAGGGCTGTGAGCAATCAGCCCCAGCATTTT
J gene: TRBJ2-3; clone size: many; V gene: TRBV6-1; D gene: .; CDR3 protein: CARGVRRAGGSTDTQYF; CDR3 DNA: TGTGCCAGGGGGGTGAGGAGGGCTGGGGGTTCCACAGATACGCAGTATTTT
J gene: TRBJ2-5; clone size: many; V gene: TRBV12-3/TRBV12-4; D gene: .; CDR3 protein: CASSRGFQETQYF; CDR3 DNA: TGTGCCAGCAGTCGAGGGTTCCAAGAGACCCAGTACTTC
J gene: TRBJ1-6; clone size: many; V gene: TRBV9; D gene: .; CDR3 protein: CASSPGKGDESPLHF; CDR3 DNA: TGTGCCAGCAGCCCGGGGAAAGGGGACGAATCACCCCTCCACTTT
J gene: TRBJ2-1; clone size: many; V gene: TRBV12-5; D gene: .; CDR3 protein: CASGSFMQKQTYNEQFF; CDR3 DNA: TGTGCTAGTGGTTCATTCATGCAGAAACAGACCTACAATGAGCAGTTCTTC
J gene: TRBJ2-2; clone size: .; V gene: TRBV5-1; D gene: .; CDR3 protein: CASSFRGASNTGELFF; CDR3 DNA: TGCGCCAGCAGCTTTCGGGGGGCGTCCAACACCGGGGAGCTGTTTTTT
J gene: TRBJ1-1; clone size: .; V gene: TRBV10-3; D gene: .; CDR3 protein: CAISERPDTEAFF; CDR3 DNA: TGTGCCATCAGTGAGAGGCCGGATACTGAAGCTTTCTTT
J gene: TRBJ2-3; clone size: many; V gene: TRBV5-1; D gene: TRBD2; CDR3 protein: CASSPGLATDTQYF; CDR3 DNA: TGCGCCAGCAGCCCGGGACTAGCAACAGATACGCAGTATTTT
J gene: TRBJ2-5; clone size: .; V gene: TRBV10-1; D gene: .; CDR3 protein: CASSESGSQETQYF; CDR3 DNA: TGCGCCAGCAGTGAGTCGGGGAGCCAAGAGACCCAGTACTTC
J gene: TRBJ1-4; clone size: .; V gene: TRBV25-1; D gene: TRBD1; CDR3 protein: CASSGQGAAHEKLFF; CDR3 DNA: TGTGCCAGCAGTGGACAGGGGGCCGCACATGAAAAACTGTTTTTT
J gene: TRBJ2-1; clone size: .; V gene: TRBV11-2; D gene: .; CDR3 protein: CASSSVLGGPSSYNEQFF; CDR3 DNA: TGTGCCAGCAGCTCCGTCCTCGGGGGTCCGAGCTCCTACAATGAGCAGTTCTTC
J gene: TRBJ2-2; clone size: .; V gene: TRBV6-1; D gene: .; CDR3 protein: CASRDWQTNTGELFF; CDR3 DNA: TGTGCCTCACGAGACTGGCAGACGAACACCGGGGAGCTGTTTTTT
J gene: TRBJ2-1; clone size: few; V gene: TRBV9; D gene: TRBD2; CDR3 protein: CASSEGLAGVSEQFF; CDR3 DNA: TGTGCCAGCAGCGAGGGACTAGCGGGGGTGAGTGAGCAGTTCTTC
J gene: TRBJ1-6; clone size: many; V gene: TRBV7-2; D gene: TRBD1; CDR3 protein: CASRRQGATNSPLHF; CDR3 DNA: TGTGCCAGCAGACGACAGGGTGCAACGAATTCACCCCTCCACTTT
J gene: TRBJ1-1; clone size: .; V gene: TRBV5-1; D gene: .; CDR3 protein: CASSPGHLLMNTEAFF; CDR3 DNA: TGCGCCAGCAGCCCAGGACACCTCCTAATGAACACTGAAGCTTTCTTT
J gene: TRBJ2-5; clone size: few; V gene: TRBV4-1; D gene: .; CDR3 protein: CASSQDPSRGGTQYF; CDR3 DNA: TGCGCCAGCAGCCAAGATCCCAGTCGCGGAGGGACCCAGTACTTC
J gene: TRBJ2-5; clone size: .; V gene: TRBV9; D gene: .; CDR3 protein: CASSVDVRGETQYF; CDR3 DNA: TGTGCCAGCAGCGTAGACGTAAGGGGGGAGACCCAGTACTTC
J gene: TRBJ1-5; clone size: .; V gene: TRBV6-1; D gene: TRBD1; CDR3 protein: CASSDRGPSNQPQHF; CDR3 DNA: TGTGCCAGCAGTGACAGGGGGCCGAGCAATCAGCCCCAGCATTTT
J gene: TRBJ1-6; clone size: .; V gene: TRBV5-8; D gene: .; CDR3 protein: CASSDSGTPNSPLHF; CDR3 DNA: TGTGCCAGCAGCGATTCCGGGACACCTAATTCACCCCTCCACTTT
J gene: TRBJ1-6; clone size: .; V gene: TRBV5-1; D gene: .; CDR3 protein: CASSIGGRSSYNSPLHF; CDR3 DNA: TGCGCCAGCAGCATTGGGGGACGTAGCTCCTATAATTCACCCCTCCACTTT
J gene: TRBJ2-7; clone size: many; V gene: TRBV11-2; D gene: .; CDR3 protein: CASSPISDDYEQYF; CDR3 DNA: TGTGCCAGCAGCCCAATTTCGGACGATTACGAGCAGTACTTC
J gene: TRBJ1-5; clone size: once; V gene: TRBV12-3/TRBV12-4; D gene: TRBD1; CDR3 protein: CASSPVTGGGYSNQPQHF; CDR3 DNA: TGTGCCAGCAGTCCGGTGACAGGGGGAGGGTATAGCAATCAGCCCCAGCATTTT
J gene: TRBJ2-2; clone size: few; V gene: TRBV15; D gene: .; CDR3 protein: CATSRDRENTGELFF; CDR3 DNA: TGTGCCACCAGCAGAGATCGAGAGAACACCGGGGAGCTGTTTTTT
J gene: TRBJ2-5; clone size: .; V gene: TRBV7-9; D gene: .; CDR3 protein: CASSFRGSNQTQYF; CDR3 DNA: TGTGCCAGCAGCTTTAGGGGGTCCAATCAGACCCAGTACTTC
J gene: TRBJ1-1; clone size: many; V gene: TRBV5-1; D gene: TRBD1; CDR3 protein: CASSRGQGNTEAFF; CDR3 DNA: TGTGCCAGCAGTCGCGGACAGGGGAACACTGAAGCTTTCTTT
J gene: TRBJ1-2; clone size: .; V gene: TRBV12-3/TRBV12-4; D gene: .; CDR3 protein: CASSSQAGGYTF; CDR3 DNA: TGTGCCAGCAGTTCACAGGCGGGCGGCTACACCTTC
J gene: TRBJ1-2; clone size: .; V gene: TRBV29-1; D gene: .; CDR3 protein: CSVGPTREGYTF; CDR3 DNA: TGCAGCGTCGGACCGACGAGGGAGGGCTACACCTTC
J gene: TRBJ1-6; clone size: .; V gene: TRBV12-3/TRBV12-4; D gene: .; CDR3 protein: CASSLATTGTWRALHF; CDR3 DNA: TGTGCCAGCAGCTTGGCCACGACGGGTACGTGGAGGGCCCTCCACTTT
J gene: TRBJ1-4; clone size: .; V gene: TRBV20-1; D gene: .; CDR3 protein: CSASQTPYSEKLFF; CDR3 DNA: TGCAGTGCTAGTCAGACCCCATACAGTGAAAAACTGTTTTTT
J gene: TRBJ2-1; clone size: few; V gene: TRBV24-1; D gene: TRBD1; CDR3 protein: CATSDSGTGPSSNEQFF; CDR3 DNA: TGTGCCACCAGTGATTCCGGGACAGGGCCTAGTAGCAATGAGCAGTTCTTC
J gene: TRBJ1-5; clone size: .; V gene: TRBV27; D gene: .; CDR3 protein: CASSFGGPGTQHF; CDR3 DNA: TGTGCCAGCAGTTTCGGGGGTCCGGGGACCCAGCATTTT
J gene: TRBJ1-4; clone size: many; V gene: TRBV30; D gene: .; CDR3 protein: CAWQGQYEKLFF; CDR3 DNA: TGTGCCTGGCAGGGGCAGTATGAAAAACTGTTTTTT
J gene: TRBJ1-2; clone size: few; V gene: TRBV19; D gene: TRBD1; CDR3 protein: CASSTTKQGYYGYTF; CDR3 DNA: TGTGCCAGTAGTACCACAAAACAGGGGTACTATGGCTACACCTTC
J gene: TRBJ2-1; clone size: few; V gene: TRBV6-1; D gene: .; CDR3 protein: CASMDLSSYNEQFF; CDR3 DNA: TGTGCCAGCATGGACTTAAGCTCCTACAATGAGCAGTTCTTC
J gene: TRBJ2-1; clone size: .; V gene: TRBV2; D gene: TRBD2; CDR3 protein: CASSELAGIQGEQFF; CDR3 DNA: TGTGCCAGCAGTGAACTAGCGGGAATTCAGGGGGAGCAGTTCTTC
J gene: TRBJ2-3; clone size: .; V gene: TRBV7-2; D gene: TRBD2; CDR3 protein: CVSSPAGGGIRTDTQYF; CDR3 DNA: TGTGTCAGCAGCCCGGCCGGCGGGGGGATCCGCACAGATACGCAGTATTTT
J gene: TRBJ2-3; clone size: many; V gene: TRBV20-1; D gene: .; CDR3 protein: CSARGLGENHTQYF; CDR3 DNA: TGCAGTGCTAGAGGACTCGGGGAAAATCATACGCAGTATTTT
J gene: TRBJ1-5; clone size: few; V gene: TRBV4-1; D gene: .; CDR3 protein: CASSQEFAGSSNQPQHF; CDR3 DNA: TGCGCCAGCAGCCAAGAATTTGCGGGGAGCAGCAATCAGCCCCAGCATTTT
J gene: TRBJ2-5; clone size: few; V gene: TRBV6-1; D gene: TRBD1; CDR3 protein: CASTQDRGRRETQYF; CDR3 DNA: TGTGCCAGCACTCAGGACAGGGGGCGTCGAGAGACCCAGTACTTC
J gene: TRBJ1-2; clone size: .; V gene: TRBV7-9; D gene: .; CDR3 protein: CASSLGNTANYGYTF; CDR3 DNA: TGTGCCAGCAGCCTCGGGAACACAGCAAACTATGGCTACACCTTC